This is a list of T cell receptor beta chains from one sample in a study of blood T cell repertoires in COVID-19. The protocol was immunoSEQ multiplex PCR, while the TCRdb copy is restricted to in-frame clones and leaves out a portion. This table holds tens of thousands of clones, 85% to 90% found once. Sequenced: peripheral blood. The receptors shown here come from a man in his sixties or seventies with active COVID-19. The CDR3 runs from the conserved cysteine through the conserved F or W. D genes are given only for firm matches. Not every row has a clone size; where given, it reads once, few, many or a size class.

V gene,clone size,D gene,J gene,CDR3 DNA,CDR3 protein
TRBV28,-,TRBD1,TRBJ2-7,TGTGCCAGCAGCTTGACAGGGATTATCTACGAGCAGTACTTC,CASSLTGIIYEQYF
TRBV9,-,TRBD1,TRBJ1-2,TGTGCCAGCAGCAAAGGACAGGGTATAATCGATGGCTACACCTTC,CASSKGQGIIDGYTF
TRBV7-2,-,-,TRBJ2-1,TGTGCCAGCAGCTCCTCCAGGGACTCCTACAATGAGCAGTTCTTC,CASSSSRDSYNEQFF
TRBV5-1,-,-,TRBJ1-4,TGCGCCAGCAGAGAGGCAGCAACTAATGAAAAACTGTTTTTT,CASREAATNEKLFF
TRBV5-1,-,-,TRBJ2-2,TGCGCCAGCAGCTTCTCCGGACAGTCCCACACCGGGGAGCTGTTTTTT,CASSFSGQSHTGELFF
TRBV10-2,once,TRBD1,TRBJ2-2,TGCGCCAGCAGTCCGGGACAGGGAACCGGGGAGCTGTTTTTT,CASSPGQGTGELFF
TRBV7-8,-,-,TRBJ2-1,TGTGCCAGCAGCTTATATATCCGGAATGAGCAGTTCTTC,CASSLYIRNEQFF
TRBV6-5,-,TRBD1,TRBJ2-3,TGTGCCAGCAGAACCGGGACAGGGTCTAGTAAGAGACAGTATTTT,CASRTGTGSSKRQYF
TRBV5-6,-,TRBD1,TRBJ2-3,TGTGCCAGCAGCAACCGACAGGGGGCTAGAGATACGCAGTATTTT,CASSNRQGARDTQYF
TRBV6-5,-,TRBD1,TRBJ1-2,TGTGCCAGCAGAACCGGGACAGGGGGCTACACCTTC,CASRTGTGGYTF
TRBV27,once,TRBD1,TRBJ1-2,TGTGCCAGCTCGCCAGGGGGCGGACACTACTATGGCTACACCTTC,CASSPGGGHYYGYTF
TRBV28,-,TRBD2,TRBJ2-1,TGTGCCAGCAGTTTTGAGGGGACTAGCGGGTGGGGCTCCTACAATGAGCAGTTCTTC,CASSFEGTSGWGSYNEQFF
TRBV5-6,-,-,TRBJ1-5,TGTGCCAGCAGCTTGACGGGGGGAACTTTAAATCAGCCCCAGCATTTT,CASSLTGGTLNQPQHF
TRBV28,-,-,TRBJ2-1,TGTGCCAGCAGTAGGGGTTCGCGGTACAATGAGCAGTTCTTC,CASSRGSRYNEQFF
TRBV12-5,few,-,TRBJ2-1,TGTGCTAGTGGTTTGCCAGGACAGATAAGGCAGTTCTTC,CASGLPGQIRQFF
TRBV18,-,-,TRBJ2-7,TGTGCCAGCTCATCGAGCTCCTACGAGCAGTACTTC,CASSSSSYEQYF
TRBV6-5,-,TRBD1,TRBJ2-7,TGTGCCAGCAGTTACAGACAGGGGGGCCGGCACGAGCAGTACTTC,CASSYRQGGRHEQYF